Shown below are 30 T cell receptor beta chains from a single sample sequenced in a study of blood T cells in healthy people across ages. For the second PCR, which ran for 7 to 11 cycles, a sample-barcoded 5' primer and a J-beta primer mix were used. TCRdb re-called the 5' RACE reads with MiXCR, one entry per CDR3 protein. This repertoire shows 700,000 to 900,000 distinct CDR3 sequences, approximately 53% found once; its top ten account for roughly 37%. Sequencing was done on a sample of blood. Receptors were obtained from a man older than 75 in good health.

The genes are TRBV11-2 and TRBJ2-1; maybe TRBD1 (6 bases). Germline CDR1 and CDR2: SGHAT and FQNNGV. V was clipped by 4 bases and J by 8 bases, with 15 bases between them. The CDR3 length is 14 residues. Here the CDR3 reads CASSSTSGAHEQFF. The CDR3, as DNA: TGTGCCAGCAGCTCAACCTCAGGGGCCCATGAGCAGTTCTTC.

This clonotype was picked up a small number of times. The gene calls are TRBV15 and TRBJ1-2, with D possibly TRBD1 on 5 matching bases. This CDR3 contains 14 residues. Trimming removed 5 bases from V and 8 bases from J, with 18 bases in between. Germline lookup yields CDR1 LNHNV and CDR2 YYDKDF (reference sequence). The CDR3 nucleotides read TGTGCCACCAGCGTCGTCAGGCAGGGAACCGGCTACACCTTC. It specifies CATSVVRQGTGYTF. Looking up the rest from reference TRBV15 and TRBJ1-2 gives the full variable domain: DAMVIQNPRYQVTQFGKPVTLSCSQTLNHNVMYWYQQKSSQAPKLLFHYYDKDFNNEADTPDNFQSRRPNTSFCFLDIRSPGLGDTAMYLCATSVVRQGTGYTFGSGTRLTVV.

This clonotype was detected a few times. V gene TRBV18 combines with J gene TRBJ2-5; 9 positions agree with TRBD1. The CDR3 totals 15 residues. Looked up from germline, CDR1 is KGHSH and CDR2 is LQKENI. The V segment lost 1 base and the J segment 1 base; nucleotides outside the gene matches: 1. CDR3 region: CASSPQTGGQETQYF. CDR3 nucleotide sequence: TGTGCCAGCTCACCACAGACAGGGGGCCAAGAGACCCAGTACTTC.

The CDR3 region is CSATRPGLSNEQFF. The CDR3 DNA is TGCAGTGCTACACGGCCGGGACTATCCAATGAGCAGTTCTTC. The rearrangement links TRBV20-1 to TRBJ2-1; 7 nucleotides line up with TRBD2. The CDR3 spans 14 residues. Germline assignment: CDR1 DFQATT and CDR2 SNEGSKA (reference sequence). V shed 4 bases and J 6 bases; nucleotides not matched to a gene: 9.

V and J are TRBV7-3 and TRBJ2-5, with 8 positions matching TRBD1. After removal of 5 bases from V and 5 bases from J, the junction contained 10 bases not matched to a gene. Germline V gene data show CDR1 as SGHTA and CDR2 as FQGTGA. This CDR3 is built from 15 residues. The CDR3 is CASSQKTGVGETQYF. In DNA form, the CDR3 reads TGTGCCAGCAGCCAAAAGACAGGGGTTGGGGAGACCCAGTACTTC.

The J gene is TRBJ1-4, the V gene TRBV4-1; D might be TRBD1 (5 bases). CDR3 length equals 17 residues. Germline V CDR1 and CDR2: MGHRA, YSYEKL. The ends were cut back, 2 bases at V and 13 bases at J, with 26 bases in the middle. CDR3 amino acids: CASSQPSGGRRARRLFF. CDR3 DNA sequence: TGCGCCAGCAGCCAACCCTCGGGGGGACGTAGGGCCAGAAGACTGTTTTTT.

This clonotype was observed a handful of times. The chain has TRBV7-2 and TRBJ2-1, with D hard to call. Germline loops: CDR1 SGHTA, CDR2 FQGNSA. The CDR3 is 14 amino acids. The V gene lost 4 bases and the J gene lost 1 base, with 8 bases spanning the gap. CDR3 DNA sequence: TGTGCCAGCAGCTCAGACGGATCCTACAATGAGCAGTTCTTC. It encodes CASSSDGSYNEQFF.

The CDR3, as DNA: TGTGCCAGCGGGACTAGCCCTACCTACGAGCAGTACTTC. Protein sequence: CASGTSPTYEQYF. The rearrangement links TRBV25-1 to TRBJ2-7; 9 bases are shared with TRBD2. Germline CDR1 is MGHDK and CDR2 is SYGVNS. CDR3 length equals 13 residues. V lost 8 bases to trimming and J lost 2 bases; unmatched junction nucleotides: 4.

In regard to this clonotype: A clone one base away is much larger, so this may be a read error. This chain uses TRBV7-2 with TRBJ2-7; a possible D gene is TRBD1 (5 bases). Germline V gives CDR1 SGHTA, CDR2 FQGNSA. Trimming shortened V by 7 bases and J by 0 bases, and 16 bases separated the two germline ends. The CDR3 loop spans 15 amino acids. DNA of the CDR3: TGTGCCAGCACCCCTATGCCAGGGTCCTCCTACGAGCAGTACTTC. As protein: CASTPMPGSSYEQYF.

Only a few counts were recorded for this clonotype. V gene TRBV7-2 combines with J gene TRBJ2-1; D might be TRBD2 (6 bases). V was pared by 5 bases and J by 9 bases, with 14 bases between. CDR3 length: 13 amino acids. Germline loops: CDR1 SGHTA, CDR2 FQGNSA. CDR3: CASSPGGGFEQFF. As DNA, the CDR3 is TGTGCCAGCAGCCCCGGCGGAGGGTTTGAGCAGTTCTTC.

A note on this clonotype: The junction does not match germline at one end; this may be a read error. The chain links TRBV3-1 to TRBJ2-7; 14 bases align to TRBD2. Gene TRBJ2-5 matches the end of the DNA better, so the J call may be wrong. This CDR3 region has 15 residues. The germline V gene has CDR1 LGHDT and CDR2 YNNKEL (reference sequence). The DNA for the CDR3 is TGTGCCGGCAGCCCGACTAGCGGGAGGGTAGGGACCCAGTACTTC. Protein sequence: CAGSPTSGRVGTQYF.

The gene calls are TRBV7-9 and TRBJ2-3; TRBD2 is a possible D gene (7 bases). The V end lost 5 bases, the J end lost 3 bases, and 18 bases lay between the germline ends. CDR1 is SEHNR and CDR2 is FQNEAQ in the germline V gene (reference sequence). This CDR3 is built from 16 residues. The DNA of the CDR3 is TGTGCCAGCAGCCCCTTCGGGGGGCGCAGTACAGATACGCAGTATTTT. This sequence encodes CASSPFGGRSTDTQYF.

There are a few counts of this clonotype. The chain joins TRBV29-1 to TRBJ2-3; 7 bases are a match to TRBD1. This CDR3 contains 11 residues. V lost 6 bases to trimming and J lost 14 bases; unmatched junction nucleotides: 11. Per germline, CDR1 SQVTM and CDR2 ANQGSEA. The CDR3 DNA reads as TGCAGCGTCCTTGACAGGGAATACGCGTATTTT. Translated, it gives CSVLDREYAYF.

The CDR3 region is CASSRDRDSGGLSSYNEQYF. DNA for the CDR3: TGTGCCAGCAGCCGAGACAGGGACAGCGGGGGTCTGAGCTCCTACAATGAGCAGTACTTC. The gene calls are TRBV4-2 and TRBJ2-1, with D perhaps TRBD2 (8 bases). The DNA matches TRBJ2-7 better at its end, which makes the J call doubtful. The CDR3 runs to 20 residues. The germline CDR1 and CDR2 sequences are LGHNA and YNFKEQ.

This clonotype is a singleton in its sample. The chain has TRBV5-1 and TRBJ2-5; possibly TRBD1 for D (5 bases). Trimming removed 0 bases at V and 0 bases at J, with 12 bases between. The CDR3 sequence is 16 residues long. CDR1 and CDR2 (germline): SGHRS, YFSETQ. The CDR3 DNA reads TGCGCCAGCAGCTTGGGGGGCAGCCAGTACCAAGAGACCCAGTACTTC. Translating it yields CASSLGGSQYQETQYF.

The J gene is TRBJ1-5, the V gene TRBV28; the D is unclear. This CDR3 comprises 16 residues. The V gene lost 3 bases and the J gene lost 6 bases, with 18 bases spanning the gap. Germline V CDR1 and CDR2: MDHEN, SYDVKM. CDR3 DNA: TGTGCCAGCAGTTTCTTGGGATTAAGGGCGTTTCAGCCCCAGCATTTT. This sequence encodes CASSFLGLRAFQPQHF.

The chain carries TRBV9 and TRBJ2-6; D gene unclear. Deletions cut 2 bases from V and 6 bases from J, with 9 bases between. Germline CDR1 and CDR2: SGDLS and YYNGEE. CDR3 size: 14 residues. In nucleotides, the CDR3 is TGTGCCAGCAGCGTCGGGCGTGTGGCCAACGTCCTGACTTTC. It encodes CASSVGRVANVLTF.

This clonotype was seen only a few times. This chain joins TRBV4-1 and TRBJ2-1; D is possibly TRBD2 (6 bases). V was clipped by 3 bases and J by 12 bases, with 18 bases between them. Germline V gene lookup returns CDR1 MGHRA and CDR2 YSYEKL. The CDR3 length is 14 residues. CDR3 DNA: TGCGCCAGCAGCCAGGTCCTGATCGGGAGTTTGCAGTTCTTC. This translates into CASSQVLIGSLQFF.

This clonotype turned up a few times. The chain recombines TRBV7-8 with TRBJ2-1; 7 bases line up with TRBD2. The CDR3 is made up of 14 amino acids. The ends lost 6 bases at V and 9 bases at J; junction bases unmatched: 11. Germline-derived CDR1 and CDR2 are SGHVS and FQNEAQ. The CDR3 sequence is CASRIRAGEAEQFF. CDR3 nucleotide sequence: TGTGCCAGCAGAATAAGGGCGGGGGAAGCTGAGCAGTTCTTC.

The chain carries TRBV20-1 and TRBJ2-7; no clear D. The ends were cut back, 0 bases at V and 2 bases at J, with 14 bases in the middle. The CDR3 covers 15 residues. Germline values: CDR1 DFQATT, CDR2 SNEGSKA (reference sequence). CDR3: CSARDPTTTTYEQYF. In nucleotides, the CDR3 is TGCAGTGCTAGAGACCCGACCACTACTACCTACGAGCAGTACTTC.

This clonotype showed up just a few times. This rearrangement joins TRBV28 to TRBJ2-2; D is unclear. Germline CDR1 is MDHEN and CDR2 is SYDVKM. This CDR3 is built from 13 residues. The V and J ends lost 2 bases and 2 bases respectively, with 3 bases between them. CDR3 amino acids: CASSLHNTGELFF. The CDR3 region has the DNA TGTGCCAGCAGTTTACACAACACCGGGGAGCTGTTTTTT. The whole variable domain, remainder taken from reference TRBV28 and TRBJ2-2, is DVKVTQSSRYLVKRTGEKVFLECVQDMDHENMFWYRQDPGLGLRLIYFSYDVKMKEKGDIPEGYSVSREKKERFSLILESASTNQTSMYLCASSLHNTGELFFGEGSRLTVL.

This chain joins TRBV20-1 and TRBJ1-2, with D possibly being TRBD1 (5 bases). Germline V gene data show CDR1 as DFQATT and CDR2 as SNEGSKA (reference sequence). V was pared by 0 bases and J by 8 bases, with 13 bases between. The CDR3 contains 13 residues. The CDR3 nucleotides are TGCAGTGCTAGAGAGGTACCAGGGAAGGGCTACACCTTC. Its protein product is CSAREVPGKGYTF.

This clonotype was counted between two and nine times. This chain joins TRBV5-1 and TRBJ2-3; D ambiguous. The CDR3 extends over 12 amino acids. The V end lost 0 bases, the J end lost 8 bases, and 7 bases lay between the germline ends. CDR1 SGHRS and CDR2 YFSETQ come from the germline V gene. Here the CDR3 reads CASSLDPGTQYF. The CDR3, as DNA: TGCGCCAGCAGCTTGGACCCCGGTACGCAGTATTTT.

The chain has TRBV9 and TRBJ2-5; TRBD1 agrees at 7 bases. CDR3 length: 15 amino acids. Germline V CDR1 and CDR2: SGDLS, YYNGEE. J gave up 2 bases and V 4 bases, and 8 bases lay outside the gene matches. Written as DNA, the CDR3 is TGTGCCAGCAGCTCCCGACAGGGTTGGCAAGAGACCCAGTACTTC. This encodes CASSSRQGWQETQYF.

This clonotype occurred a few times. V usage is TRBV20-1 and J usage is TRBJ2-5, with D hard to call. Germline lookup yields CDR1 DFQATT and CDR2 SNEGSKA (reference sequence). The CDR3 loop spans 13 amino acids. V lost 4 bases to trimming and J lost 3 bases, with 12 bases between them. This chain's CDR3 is CSAIDGLKETQYF. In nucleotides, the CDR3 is TGCAGTGCTATCGACGGCCTCAAAGAGACCCAGTACTTC.

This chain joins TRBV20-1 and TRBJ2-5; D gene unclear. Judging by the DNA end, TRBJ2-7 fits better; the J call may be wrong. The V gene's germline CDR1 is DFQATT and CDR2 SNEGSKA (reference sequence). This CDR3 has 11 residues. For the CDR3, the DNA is TGCAGTGCTCAGGACGGATACGAGCAGTACTTC. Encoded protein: CSAQDGYEQYF.

The DNA of the CDR3 is TGTGCCAGCAGCCCTTACGGGACAGGGGCATCCGAGCAGTACTTC. Its protein is CASSPYGTGASEQYF. This chain links TRBV7-2 with TRBJ2-5; TRBD1 matches 10 bases. Near its end, the DNA agrees better with TRBJ2-7, so the J call may be wrong. The CDR3 covers 15 residues. In germline, CDR1 is SGHTA, CDR2 FQGNSA.

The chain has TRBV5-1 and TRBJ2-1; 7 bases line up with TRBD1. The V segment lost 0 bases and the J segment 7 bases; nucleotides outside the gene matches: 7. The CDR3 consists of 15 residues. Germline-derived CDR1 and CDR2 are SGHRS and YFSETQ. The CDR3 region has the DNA TGCGCCAGCAGCTTGGAAGACAGGGATTTGAATGAGCAGTTCTTC. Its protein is CASSLEDRDLNEQFF.

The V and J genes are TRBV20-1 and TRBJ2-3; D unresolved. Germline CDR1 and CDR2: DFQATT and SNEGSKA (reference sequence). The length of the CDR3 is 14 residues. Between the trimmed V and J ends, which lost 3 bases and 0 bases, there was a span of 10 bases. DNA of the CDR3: TGCAGTGCTAGGGACGGCACTAGCACAGATACGCAGTATTTT. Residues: CSARDGTSTDTQYF.

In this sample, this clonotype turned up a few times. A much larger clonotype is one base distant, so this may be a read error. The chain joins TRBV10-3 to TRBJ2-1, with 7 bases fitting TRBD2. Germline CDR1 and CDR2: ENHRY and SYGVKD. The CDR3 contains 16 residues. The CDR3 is CAISSRGGRAANGQFF. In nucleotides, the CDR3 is TGTGCCATCAGCTCAAGGGGTGGGAGGGCCGCGAATGGGCAGTTCTTC.